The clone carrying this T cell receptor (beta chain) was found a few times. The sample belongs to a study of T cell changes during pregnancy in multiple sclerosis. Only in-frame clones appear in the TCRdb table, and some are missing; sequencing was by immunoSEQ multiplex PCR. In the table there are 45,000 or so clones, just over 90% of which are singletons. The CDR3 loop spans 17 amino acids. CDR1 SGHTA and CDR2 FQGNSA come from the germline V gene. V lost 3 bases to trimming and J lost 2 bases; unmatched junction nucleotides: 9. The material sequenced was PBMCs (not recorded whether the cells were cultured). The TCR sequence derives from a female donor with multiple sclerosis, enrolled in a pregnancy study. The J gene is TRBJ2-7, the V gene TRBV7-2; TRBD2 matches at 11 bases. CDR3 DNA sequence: TGTGCCAGCAGCTTGAGAGGGGCTAGCGGGAGGACCTACGAGCAGTACTTC. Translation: CASSLRGASGRTYEQYF.